This TCR beta chain appears in the sequencing data of a study of T cell repertoires in cytomegalovirus infection. This clonotype was seen repeatedly, ten times or more. TCRdb re-analysed the reads in MiXCR, keeping a single row per CDR3 protein. The table shows around 70,000 distinct CDR3 sequences, with over 3.5% occurring only once. Germline V lookup: CDR1 SGHVS, CDR2 FQNEAQ. The CDR3 spans 16 residues. The V segment lost 5 bases and the J segment 5 bases; nucleotides outside the gene matches: 8. The V gene is TRBV7-8, the J gene TRBJ2-1, with 11 bases that match TRBD2. This clonotype was obtained from a human donor in good health (CMV status not recorded). Some clones in this sample may be carry-over from other donors' samples. Specimen: PBMCs. In DNA form, the CDR3 reads TGTGCCAGCAGCGACAAAACTAGCGGGAGCCACAATGAGCAGTTCTTC. It is translated as CASSDKTSGSHNEQFF.